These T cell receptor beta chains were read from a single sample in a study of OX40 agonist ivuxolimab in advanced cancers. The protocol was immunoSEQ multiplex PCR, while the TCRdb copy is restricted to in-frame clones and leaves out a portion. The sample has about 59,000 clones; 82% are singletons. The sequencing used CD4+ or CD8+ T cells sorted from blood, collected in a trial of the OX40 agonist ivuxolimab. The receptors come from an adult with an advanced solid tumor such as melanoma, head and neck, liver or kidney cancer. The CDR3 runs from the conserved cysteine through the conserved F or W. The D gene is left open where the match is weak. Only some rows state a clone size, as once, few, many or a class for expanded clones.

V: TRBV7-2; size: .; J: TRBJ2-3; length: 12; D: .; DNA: TGTGCCAGCAGCTCCTCCACGGATACGCAGTATTTT; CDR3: CASSSSTDTQYF
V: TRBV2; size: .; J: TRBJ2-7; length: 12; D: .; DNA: TGTGCCAGCAGCAGGATGTCCTACGAGCAGTACTTC; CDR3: CASSRMSYEQYF
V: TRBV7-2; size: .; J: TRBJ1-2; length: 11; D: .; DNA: TGTGCCCTTTACGGGGGCTATGGCTACACCTTC; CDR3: CALYGGYGYTF
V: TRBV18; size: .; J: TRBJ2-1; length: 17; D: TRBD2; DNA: TGTGCCAGCTCAGACCAGGCGTTGGCTAGCGGGAGCTATGAGCAGTTCTTC; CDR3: CASSDQALASGSYEQFF
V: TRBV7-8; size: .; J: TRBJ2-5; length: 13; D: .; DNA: TGTGCCAGCAGCTTAGGGGGGTACGAGACCCAGTACTTC; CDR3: CASSLGGYETQYF
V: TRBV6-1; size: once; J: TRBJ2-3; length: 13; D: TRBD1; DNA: TGTGCCACCTTGACAGGGTACCGAGATACGCAGTATTTT; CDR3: CATLTGYRDTQYF
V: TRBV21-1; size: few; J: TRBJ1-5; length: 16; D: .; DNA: TGTGCCAGCATTAAAACCAGGGTTTCTAGCAATCAGCCCCAGCATTTT; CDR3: CASIKTRVSSNQPQHF
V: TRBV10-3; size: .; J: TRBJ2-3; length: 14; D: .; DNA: TGTGCCATCAGCCCCGATGGAGCCACAGATACGCAGTATTTT; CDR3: CAISPDGATDTQYF
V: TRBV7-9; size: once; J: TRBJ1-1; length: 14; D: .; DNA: TGTGCCAGCAGCCCAGGAACGGTTTACACTGAAGCTTTCTTT; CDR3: CASSPGTVYTEAFF
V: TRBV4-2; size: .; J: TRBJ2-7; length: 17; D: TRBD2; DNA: TGTGCCAGCAGCCAAGAGTTTATGGCTAGCGGGAGTTACGAGCAGTACTTC; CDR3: CASSQEFMASGSYEQYF
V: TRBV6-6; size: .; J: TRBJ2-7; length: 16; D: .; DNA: TGTGCCAGCAGTTACTCCCTGAGACAAAGCTCCTACGAGCAGTACTTC; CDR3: CASSYSLRQSSYEQYF